This T cell receptor beta chain appears in the sequencing data of a study of T cells in Graves' hyperthyroidism and ophthalmopathy. General study results and limits: Most expanded thyroid clonotypes above 0.001 also appeared in blood. In simple terms, a model built on 13 V-J features told ophthalmopathy apart from stable hyperthyroidism.

RNA transcripts provided the source from which TCR beta CDR3 regions were amplified. Researchers ran a first-round RT-PCR on the TCR CDR3 using the HTBI primer set. Using its own MiXCR run on the multiplex PCR reads, TCRdb lists one record per CDR3 protein. The sample holds approximately 410,000 distinct CDR3 sequences, around 15% seen once. The CDR3 length is 17 residues. The junction had 10 bases not matched to a gene; V was cut back by 4 bases and J by 0 bases. From germline, CDR1 is KGHDR and CDR2 SFDVKD. In this sample, this clonotype turned up many times. The antigen remains unidentified. Ophthalmopathy in the patients scored at least 3 on Clinical Activity Score and at least 4 on NOSPECS grade, lasting under 3 months. The diagnostic basis comprised clinical symptoms, serum thyroxine and TRAb, thyroid ultrasound and orbital computed tomography.

The source of this sequence is a man between 18 and 29 years old with Graves' ophthalmopathy. Material for sequencing was blood. The V gene is TRBV24-1, the J gene TRBJ2-7; 8 bases are shared with TRBD1. CDR3 amino acids: CATSESGTGDNSYEQYF. The CDR3 DNA follows: TGTGCCACCAGTGAATCCGGGACAGGCGACAACTCCTACGAGCAGTACTTC.